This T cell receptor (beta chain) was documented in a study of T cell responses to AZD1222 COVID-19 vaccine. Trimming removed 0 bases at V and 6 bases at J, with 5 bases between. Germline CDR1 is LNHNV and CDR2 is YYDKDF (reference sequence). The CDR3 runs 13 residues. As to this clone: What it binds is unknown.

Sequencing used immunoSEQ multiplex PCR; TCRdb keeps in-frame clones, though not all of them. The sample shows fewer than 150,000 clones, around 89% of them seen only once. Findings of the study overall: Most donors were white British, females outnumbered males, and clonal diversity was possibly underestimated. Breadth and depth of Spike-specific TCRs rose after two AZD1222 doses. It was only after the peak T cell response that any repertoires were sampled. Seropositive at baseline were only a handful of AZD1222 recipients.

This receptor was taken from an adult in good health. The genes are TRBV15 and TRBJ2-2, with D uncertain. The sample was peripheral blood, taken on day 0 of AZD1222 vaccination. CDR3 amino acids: CATSRDEAGELFF. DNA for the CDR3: TGTGCCACCAGCAGAGATGAGGCCGGGGAGCTGTTTTTT.